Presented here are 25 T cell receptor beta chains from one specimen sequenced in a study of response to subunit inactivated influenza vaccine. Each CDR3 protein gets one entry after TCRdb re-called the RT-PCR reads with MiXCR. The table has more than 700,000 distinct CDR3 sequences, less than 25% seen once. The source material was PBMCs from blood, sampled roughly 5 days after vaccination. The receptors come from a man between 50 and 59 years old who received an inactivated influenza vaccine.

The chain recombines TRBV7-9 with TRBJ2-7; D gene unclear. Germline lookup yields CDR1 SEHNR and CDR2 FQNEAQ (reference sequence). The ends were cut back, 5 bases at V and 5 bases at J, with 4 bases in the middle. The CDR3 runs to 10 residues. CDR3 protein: CASSIDEQYF. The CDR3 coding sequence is TGTGCCAGCAGCATAGACGAGCAGTACTTC.

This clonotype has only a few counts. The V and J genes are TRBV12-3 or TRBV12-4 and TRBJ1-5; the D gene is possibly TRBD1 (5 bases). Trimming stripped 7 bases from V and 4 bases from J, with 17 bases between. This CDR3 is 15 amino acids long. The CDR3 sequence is CASTRDRRSNQPQHF. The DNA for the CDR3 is TGTGCCAGCACCCGTGACAGACGTAGTAATCAGCCCCAGCATTTT.

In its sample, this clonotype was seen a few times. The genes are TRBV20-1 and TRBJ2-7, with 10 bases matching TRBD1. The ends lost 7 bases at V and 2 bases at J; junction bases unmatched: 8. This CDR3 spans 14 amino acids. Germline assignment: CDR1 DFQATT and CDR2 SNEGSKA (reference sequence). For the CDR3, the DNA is TGCAGTGTTGGCCCTGGGACAGGGGCCTACGAGCAGTACTTC. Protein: CSVGPGTGAYEQYF.

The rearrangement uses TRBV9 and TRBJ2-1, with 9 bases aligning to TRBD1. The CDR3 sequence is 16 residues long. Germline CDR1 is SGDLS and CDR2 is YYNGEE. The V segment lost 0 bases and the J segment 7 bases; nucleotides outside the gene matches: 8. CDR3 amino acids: CASSVGYRGLGNEQFF. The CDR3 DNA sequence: TGTGCCAGCAGCGTAGGGTACAGGGGGCTAGGGAATGAGCAGTTCTTC.

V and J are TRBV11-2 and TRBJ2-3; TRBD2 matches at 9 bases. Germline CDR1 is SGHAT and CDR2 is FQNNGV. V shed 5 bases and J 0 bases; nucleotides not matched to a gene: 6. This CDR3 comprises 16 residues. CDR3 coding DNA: TGTGCCAGCAGCCCGGGGACTAGCCCTAGCACAGATACGCAGTATTTT. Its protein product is CASSPGTSPSTDTQYF. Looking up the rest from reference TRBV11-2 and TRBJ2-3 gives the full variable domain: EAGVAQSPRYKIIEKRQSVAFWCNPISGHATLYWYQQILGQGPKLLIQFQNNGVVDDSQLPKDRFSAERLKGVDSTLKIQPAKLEDSAVYLCASSPGTSPSTDTQYFGPGTRLTVL.

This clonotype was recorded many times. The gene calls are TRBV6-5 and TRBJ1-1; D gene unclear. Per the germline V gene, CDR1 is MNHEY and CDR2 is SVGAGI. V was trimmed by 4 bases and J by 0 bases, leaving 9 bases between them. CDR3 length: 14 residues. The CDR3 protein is CASSSPHMNTEAFF. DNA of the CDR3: TGTGCCAGCAGTTCCCCACATATGAACACTGAAGCTTTCTTT.

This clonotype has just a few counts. The DNA for the CDR3 is TGTGCCAGCAGGCCGGACAGGGGCAAGGGGGAGCTGTTTTTT. Residues: CASRPDRGKGELFF. The chain is built from TRBV7-8 and TRBJ2-2; TRBD1 matches 9 bases. The germline CDR1 and CDR2 sequences are SGHVS and FQNEAQ. With V trimmed by 6 bases and J by 8 bases, 7 bases remained unmatched. The CDR3 is 14 residues long. Filled out from reference TRBV7-8 and TRBJ2-2, the complete variable domain reads GAGVSQSPRYKVAKRGQDVALRCDPISGHVSLFWYQQALGQGPEFLTYFQNEAQLDKSGLPSDRFFAERPEGSVSTLKIQRTQQEDSAVYLCASRPDRGKGELFFGEGSRLTVL.

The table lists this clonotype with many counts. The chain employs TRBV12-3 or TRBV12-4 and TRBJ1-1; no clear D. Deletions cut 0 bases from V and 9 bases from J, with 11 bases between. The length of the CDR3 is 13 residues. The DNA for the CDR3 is TGTGCCAGCAGTTTAGCCCGACCGTCGAAAGCTTTCTTT. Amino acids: CASSLARPSKAFF.

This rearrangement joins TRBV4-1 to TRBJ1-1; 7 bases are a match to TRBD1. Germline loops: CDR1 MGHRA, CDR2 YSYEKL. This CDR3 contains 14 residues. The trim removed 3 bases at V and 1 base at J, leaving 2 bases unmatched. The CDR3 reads CASSHRDRNTEAFF. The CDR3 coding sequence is TGCGCCAGCAGCCACCGGGACAGGAACACTGAAGCTTTCTTT.

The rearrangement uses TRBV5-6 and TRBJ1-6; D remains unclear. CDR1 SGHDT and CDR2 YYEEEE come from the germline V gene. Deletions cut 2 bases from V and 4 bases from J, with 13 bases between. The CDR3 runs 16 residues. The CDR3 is CASSFSPAGYNSPLHF. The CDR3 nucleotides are TGTGCCAGCAGCTTTAGCCCGGCGGGTTATAATTCACCCCTCCACTTT.

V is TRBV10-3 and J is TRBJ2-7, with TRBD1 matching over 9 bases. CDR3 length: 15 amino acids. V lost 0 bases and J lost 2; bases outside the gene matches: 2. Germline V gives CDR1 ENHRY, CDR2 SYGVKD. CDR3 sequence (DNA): TGTGCCATCAGTGAGTCGGACAGGGGAGCCTACGAGCAGTACTTC. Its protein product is CAISESDRGAYEQYF.

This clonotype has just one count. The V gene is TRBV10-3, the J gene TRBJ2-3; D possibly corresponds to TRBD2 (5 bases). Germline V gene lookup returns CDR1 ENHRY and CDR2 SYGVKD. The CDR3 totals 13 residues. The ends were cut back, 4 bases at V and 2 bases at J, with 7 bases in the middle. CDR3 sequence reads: CAISALVTDTQYF. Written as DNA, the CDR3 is TGTGCCATCAGTGCACTAGTCACAGATACGCAGTATTTT.

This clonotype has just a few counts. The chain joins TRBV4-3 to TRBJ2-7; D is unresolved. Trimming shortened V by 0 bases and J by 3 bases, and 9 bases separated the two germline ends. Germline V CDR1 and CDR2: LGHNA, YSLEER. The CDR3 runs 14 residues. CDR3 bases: TGCGCCAGCAGCCAAGAGGTCCTTTACTACGAGCAGTACTTC. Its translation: CASSQEVLYYEQYF.

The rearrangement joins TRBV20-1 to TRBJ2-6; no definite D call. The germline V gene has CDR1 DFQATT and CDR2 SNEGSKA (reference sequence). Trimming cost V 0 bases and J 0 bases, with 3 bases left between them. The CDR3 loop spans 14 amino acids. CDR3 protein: CSAREGSGANVLTF. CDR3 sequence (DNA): TGCAGTGCTAGAGAGGGCTCTGGGGCCAACGTCCTGACTTTC.

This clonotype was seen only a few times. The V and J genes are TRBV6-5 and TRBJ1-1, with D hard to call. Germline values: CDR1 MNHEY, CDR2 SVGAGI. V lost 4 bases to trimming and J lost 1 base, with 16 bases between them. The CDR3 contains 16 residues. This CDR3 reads CASSSHALTWNTEAFF. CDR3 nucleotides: TGTGCCAGCAGTTCCCATGCCCTTACATGGAACACTGAAGCTTTCTTT.

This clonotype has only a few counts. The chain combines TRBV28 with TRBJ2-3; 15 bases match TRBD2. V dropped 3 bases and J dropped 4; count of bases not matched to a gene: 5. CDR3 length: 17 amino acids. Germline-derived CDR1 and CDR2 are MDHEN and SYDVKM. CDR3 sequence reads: CASSFDGLAGGPDTQYF. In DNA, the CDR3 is TGTGCCAGCAGTTTTGATGGACTAGCGGGAGGGCCAGATACGCAGTATTTT.

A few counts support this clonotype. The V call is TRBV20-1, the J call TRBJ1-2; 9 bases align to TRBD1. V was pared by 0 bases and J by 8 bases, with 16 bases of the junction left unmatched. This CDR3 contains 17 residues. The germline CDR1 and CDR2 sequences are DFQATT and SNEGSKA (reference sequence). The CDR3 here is CSARDLNRGLHSVGYTF. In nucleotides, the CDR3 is TGCAGTGCTAGAGATTTAAACAGGGGGCTTCATTCGGTCGGCTACACCTTC.

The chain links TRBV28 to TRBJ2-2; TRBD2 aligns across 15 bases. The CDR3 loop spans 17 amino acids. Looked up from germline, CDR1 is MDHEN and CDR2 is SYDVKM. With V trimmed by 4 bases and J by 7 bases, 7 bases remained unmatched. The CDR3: CASSSPGLAGGVGELFF. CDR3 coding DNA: TGTGCCAGCAGTTCCCCGGGACTAGCGGGGGGTGTCGGGGAGCTGTTTTTT.

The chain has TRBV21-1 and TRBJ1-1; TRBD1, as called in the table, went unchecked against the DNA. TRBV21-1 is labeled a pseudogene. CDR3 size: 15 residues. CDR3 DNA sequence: TGTGCCAGCAGCATACGCCCCCCGCACGGGATAGGAGCTTTCTTT. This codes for CASSIRPPHGIGAFF.

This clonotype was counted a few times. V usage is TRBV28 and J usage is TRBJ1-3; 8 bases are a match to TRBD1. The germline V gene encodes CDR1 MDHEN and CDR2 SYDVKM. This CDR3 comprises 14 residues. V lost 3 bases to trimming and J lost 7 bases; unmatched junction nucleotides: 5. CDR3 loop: CASSLTGVGNTIYF. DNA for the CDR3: TGTGCCAGCAGTTTGACAGGGGTTGGTAACACCATATATTTT.

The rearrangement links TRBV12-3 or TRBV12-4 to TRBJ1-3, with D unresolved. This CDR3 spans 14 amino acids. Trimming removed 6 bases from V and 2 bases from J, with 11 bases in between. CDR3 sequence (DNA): TGTGCCAGCAGGCCGGACCTGGCTGGAAACACCATATATTTT. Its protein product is CASRPDLAGNTIYF.

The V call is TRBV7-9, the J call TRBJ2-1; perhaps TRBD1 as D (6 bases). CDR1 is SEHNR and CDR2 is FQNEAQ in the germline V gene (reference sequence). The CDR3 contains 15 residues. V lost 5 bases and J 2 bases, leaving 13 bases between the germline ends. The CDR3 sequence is CASSPRTVAYNEQFF. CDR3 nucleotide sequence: TGTGCCAGCAGCCCACGGACAGTTGCCTACAATGAGCAGTTCTTC.

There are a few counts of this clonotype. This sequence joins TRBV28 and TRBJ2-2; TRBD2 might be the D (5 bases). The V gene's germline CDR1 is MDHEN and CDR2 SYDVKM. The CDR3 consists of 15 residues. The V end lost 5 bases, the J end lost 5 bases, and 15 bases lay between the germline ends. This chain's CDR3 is CASSTSGERTGELFF. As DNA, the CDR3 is TGTGCCAGCAGTACCTCCGGGGAGCGAACCGGGGAGCTGTTTTTT.

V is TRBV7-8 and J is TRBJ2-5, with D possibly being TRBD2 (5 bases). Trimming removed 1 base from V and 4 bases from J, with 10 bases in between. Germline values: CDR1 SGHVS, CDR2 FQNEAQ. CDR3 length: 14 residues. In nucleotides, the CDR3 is TGTGCCAGCAGCTTAGTAGGGAGAGGAGAGACCCAGTACTTC. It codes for CASSLVGRGETQYF.

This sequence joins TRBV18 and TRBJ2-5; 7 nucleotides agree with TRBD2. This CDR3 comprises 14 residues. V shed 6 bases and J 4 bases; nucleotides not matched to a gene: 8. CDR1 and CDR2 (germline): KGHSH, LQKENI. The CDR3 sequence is CASSPQRGGETQYF. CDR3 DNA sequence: TGTGCCAGCTCCCCTCAGCGGGGAGGAGAGACCCAGTACTTC. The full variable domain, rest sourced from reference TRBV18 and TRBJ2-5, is NAGVMQNPRHLVRRRGQEARLRCSPMKGHSHVYWYRQLPEEGLKFMVYLQKENIIDESGMPKERFSAEFPKEGPSILRIQQVVRGDSAAYFCASSPQRGGETQYFGPGTRLLVL.